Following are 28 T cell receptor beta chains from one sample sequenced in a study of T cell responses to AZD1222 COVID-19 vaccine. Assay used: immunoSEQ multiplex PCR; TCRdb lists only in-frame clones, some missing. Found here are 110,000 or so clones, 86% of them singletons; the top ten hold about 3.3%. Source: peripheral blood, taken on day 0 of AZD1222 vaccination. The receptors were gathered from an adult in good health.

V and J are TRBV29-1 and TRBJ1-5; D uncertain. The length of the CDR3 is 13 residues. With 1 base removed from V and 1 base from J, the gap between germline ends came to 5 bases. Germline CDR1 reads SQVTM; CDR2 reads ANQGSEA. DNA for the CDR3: TGCAGCGTTGAAGTTTCCAGCAATCAGCCCCAGCATTTT. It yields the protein CSVEVSSNQPQHF.

The CDR3 region is CASSKDSPSYEQYF. CDR3 sequence (DNA): TGCGCCAGCAGCAAGGACAGCCCCTCCTACGAGCAGTACTTC. J is TRBJ2-7 and V is TRBV5-1, with D maybe TRBD1 (6 bases). Germline V gives CDR1 SGHRS, CDR2 YFSETQ. This CDR3 is built from 14 residues. Trimming removed 4 bases at V and 0 bases at J, with 11 bases between.

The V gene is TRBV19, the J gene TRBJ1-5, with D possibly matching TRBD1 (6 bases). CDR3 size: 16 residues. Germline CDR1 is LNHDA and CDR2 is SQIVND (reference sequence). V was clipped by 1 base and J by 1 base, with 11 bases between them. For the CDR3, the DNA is TGTGCCAGTAGTATAGTTGGGGGGCCCAGCAATCAGCCCCAGCATTTT. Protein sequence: CASSIVGGPSNQPQHF.

CDR3 coding DNA: TGCAGCGTTGAAACAGGGGTGCCAGATACGCAGTATTTT. It translates to CSVETGVPDTQYF. The rearrangement joins TRBV29-1 to TRBJ2-3; TRBD1 aligns across 7 bases. Germline lookup yields CDR1 SQVTM and CDR2 ANQGSEA. The CDR3 is 13 residues long. Trimming at V came to 2 bases and at J to 4 bases, leaving 3 bases not matched to a gene.

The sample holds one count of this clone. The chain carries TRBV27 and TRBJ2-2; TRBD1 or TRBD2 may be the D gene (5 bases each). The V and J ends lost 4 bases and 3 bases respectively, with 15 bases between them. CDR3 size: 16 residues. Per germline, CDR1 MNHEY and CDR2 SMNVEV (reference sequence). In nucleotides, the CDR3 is TGTGCCAGCAGTTGGGGACCCAGTTGGGACACCGGGGAGCTGTTTTTT. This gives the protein CASSWGPSWDTGELFF.

CDR3 DNA sequence: TGTGCCAGCAGCTCCAGACTAGCGGGGCTATACAATGAGCAGTTCTTC. This sequence encodes CASSSRLAGLYNEQFF. J is TRBJ2-1 and V is TRBV11-2; 11 bases fit TRBD2. The CDR3 length is 16 residues. Germline V gene data show CDR1 as SGHAT and CDR2 as FQNNGV. V dropped 4 bases and J dropped 4; count of bases not matched to a gene: 6.

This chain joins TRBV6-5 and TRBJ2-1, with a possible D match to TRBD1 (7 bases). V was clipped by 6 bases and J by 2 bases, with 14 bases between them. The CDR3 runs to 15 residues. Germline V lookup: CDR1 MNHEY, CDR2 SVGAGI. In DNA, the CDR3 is TGTGCCAGCAGGCGACTAGGGGGCACCTACAATGAGCAGTTCTTC. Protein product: CASRRLGGTYNEQFF.

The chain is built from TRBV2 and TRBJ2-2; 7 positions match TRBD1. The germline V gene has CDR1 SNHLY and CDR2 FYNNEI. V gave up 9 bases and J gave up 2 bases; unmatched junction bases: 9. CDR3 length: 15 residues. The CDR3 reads CASRNQGENTGELFF. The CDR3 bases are TGTGCCAGTAGGAACCAGGGGGAAAACACCGGGGAGCTGTTTTTT.

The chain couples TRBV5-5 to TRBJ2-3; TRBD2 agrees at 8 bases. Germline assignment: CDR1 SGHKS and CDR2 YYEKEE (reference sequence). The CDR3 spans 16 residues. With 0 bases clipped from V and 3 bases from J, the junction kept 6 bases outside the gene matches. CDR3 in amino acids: CASSLASQRGTDTQYF. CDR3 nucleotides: TGTGCCAGCAGCTTGGCCAGCCAGCGGGGGACAGATACGCAGTATTTT.

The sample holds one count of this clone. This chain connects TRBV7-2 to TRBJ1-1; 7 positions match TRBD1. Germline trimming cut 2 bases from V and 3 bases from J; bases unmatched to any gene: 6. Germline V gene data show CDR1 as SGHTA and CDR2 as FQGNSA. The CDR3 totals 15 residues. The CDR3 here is CASSLSSGGDTEAFF. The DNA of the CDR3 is TGTGCCAGCAGCTTATCCTCAGGGGGGGACACTGAAGCTTTCTTT.

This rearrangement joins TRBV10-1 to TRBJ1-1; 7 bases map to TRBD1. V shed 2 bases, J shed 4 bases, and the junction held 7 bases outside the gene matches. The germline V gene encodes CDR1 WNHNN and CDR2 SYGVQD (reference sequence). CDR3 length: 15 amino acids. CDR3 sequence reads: CASSETGDRGTEAFF. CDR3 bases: TGCGCCAGCAGTGAGACAGGGGATAGGGGCACTGAAGCTTTCTTT.

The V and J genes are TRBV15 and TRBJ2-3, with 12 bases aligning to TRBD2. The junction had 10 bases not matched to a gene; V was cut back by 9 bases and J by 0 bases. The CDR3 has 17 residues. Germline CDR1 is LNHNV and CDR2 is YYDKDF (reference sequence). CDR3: CATARLAGATSTDTQYF. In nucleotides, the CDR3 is TGTGCCACGGCAAGACTAGCGGGGGCCACTAGCACAGATACGCAGTATTTT.

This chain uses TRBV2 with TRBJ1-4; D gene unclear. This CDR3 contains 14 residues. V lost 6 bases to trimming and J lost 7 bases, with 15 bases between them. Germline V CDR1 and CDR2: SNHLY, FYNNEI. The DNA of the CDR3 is TGTGCCAGCAGCGGGTCCAGCAGTAGTGAAAAACTGTTTTTT. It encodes CASSGSSSSEKLFF.

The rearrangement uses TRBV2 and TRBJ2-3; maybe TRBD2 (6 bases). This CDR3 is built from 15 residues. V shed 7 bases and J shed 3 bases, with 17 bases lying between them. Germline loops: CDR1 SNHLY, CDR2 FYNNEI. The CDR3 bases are TGTGCCAGCATGGAGGGGCGCCTATCGACAGATACGCAGTATTTT. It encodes CASMEGRLSTDTQYF.

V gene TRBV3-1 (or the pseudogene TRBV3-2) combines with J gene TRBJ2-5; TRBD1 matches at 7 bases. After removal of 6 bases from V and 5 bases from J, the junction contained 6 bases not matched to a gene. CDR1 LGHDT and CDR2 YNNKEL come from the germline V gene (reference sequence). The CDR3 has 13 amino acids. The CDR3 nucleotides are TGTGCCAGCAGGCAGAGCAGGGGGGAGACCCAGTACTTC. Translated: CASRQSRGETQYF.

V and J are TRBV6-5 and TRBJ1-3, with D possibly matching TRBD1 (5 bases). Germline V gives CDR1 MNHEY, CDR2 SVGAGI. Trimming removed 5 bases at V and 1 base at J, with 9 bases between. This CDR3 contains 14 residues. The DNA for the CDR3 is TGTGCCAGCAGTCCCGGGACTTCTGGAAACACCATATATTTT. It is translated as CASSPGTSGNTIYF.

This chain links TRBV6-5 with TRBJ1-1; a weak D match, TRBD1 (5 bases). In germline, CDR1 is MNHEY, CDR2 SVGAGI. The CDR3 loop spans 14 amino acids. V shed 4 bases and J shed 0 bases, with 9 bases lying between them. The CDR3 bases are TGTGCCAGCAGTTGGACACGGATGAACACTGAAGCTTTCTTT. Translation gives CASSWTRMNTEAFF.

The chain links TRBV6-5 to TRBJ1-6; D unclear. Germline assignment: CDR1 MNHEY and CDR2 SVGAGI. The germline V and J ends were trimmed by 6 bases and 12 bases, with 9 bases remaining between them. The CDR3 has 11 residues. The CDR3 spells CASSGRGPLHF. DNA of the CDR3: TGTGCCAGCAGCGGACGGGGACCCCTCCACTTT.

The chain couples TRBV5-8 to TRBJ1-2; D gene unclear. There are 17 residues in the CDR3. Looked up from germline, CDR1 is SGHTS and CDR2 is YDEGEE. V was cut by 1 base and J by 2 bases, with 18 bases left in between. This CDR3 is CASSLIGRETLNYGYTF. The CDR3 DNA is TGTGCCAGCAGCTTGATCGGTAGAGAGACCCTAAACTATGGCTACACCTTC.

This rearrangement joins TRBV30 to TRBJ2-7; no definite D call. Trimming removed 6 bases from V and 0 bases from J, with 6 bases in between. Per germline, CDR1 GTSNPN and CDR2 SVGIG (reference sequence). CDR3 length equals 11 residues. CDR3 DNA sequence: TGTGCCTGTCGCCACTCCTACGAGCAGTACTTC. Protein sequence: CACRHSYEQYF.

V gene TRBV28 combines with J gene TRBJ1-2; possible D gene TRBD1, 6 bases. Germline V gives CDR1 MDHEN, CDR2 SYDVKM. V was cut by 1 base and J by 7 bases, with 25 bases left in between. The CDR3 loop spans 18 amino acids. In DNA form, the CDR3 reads TGTGCCAGCAGTTTATATGTCGCGATCGATGGGGGGCTCGGTGGCTACACCTTC. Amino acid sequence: CASSLYVAIDGGLGGYTF.

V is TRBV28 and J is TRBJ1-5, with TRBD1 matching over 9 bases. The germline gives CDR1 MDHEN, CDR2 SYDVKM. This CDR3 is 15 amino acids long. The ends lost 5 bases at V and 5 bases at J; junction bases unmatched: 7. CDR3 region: CASSPGTGWDQPQHF. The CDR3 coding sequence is TGTGCCAGCAGTCCTGGGACAGGGTGGGATCAGCCCCAGCATTTT.

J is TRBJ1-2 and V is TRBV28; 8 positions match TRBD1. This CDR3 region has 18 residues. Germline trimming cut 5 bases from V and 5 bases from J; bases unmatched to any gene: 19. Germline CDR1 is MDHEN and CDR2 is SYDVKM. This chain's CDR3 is CASSDPSAGTGSSYGYTF. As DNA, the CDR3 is TGTGCCAGCAGTGACCCTAGTGCCGGGACAGGTTCGTCTTATGGCTACACCTTC.

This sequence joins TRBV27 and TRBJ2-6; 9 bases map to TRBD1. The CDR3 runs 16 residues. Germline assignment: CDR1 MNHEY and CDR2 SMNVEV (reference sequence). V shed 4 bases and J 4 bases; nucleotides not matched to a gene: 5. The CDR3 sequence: CASSYYRGPGANVLTF. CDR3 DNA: TGTGCCAGCAGTTACTACAGGGGGCCCGGGGCCAACGTCCTGACTTTC.

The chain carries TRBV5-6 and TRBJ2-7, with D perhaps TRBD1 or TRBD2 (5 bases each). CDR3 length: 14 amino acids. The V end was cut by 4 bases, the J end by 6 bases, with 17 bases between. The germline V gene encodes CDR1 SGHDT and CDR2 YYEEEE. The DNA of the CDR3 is TGTGCCAGCAGCACGGGACCCTTACTTTCCGAGCAGTACTTC. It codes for CASSTGPLLSEQYF.

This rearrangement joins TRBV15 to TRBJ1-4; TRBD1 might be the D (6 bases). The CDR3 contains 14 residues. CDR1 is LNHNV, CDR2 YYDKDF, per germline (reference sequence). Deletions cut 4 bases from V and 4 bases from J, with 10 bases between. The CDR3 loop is CATSNQGYNEKLFF. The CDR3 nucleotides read TGTGCCACCAGCAATCAGGGGTATAATGAAAAACTGTTTTTT. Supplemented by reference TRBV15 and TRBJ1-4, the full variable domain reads DAMVIQNPRYQVTQFGKPVTLSCSQTLNHNVMYWYQQKSSQAPKLLFHYYDKDFNNEADTPDNFQSRRPNTSFCFLDIRSPGLGDTAMYLCATSNQGYNEKLFFGSGTQLSVL.

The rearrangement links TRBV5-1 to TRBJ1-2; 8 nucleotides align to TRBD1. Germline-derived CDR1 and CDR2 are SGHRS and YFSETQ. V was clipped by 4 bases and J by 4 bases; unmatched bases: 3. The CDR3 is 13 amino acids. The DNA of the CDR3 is TGCGCCAGCAGCATAGGGACAGGCTATGGCTACACCTTC. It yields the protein CASSIGTGYGYTF.

In nucleotides, the CDR3 is TGTGCCAGCAGCTTCCAGGGGGCAGGAGAGCTGTTTTTT. Its translation is CASSFQGAGELFF. The V and J genes are TRBV11-1 and TRBJ2-2; 8 positions agree with TRBD1. The CDR3 runs to 13 residues. V trimming: 3 bases; J trimming: 11 bases; junction bases outside the gene matches: 5. Looked up from germline, CDR1 is SGHAT and CDR2 is FQDESV (reference sequence).